This TCR beta chain was captured by sequencing in a study of human T cells and chemical hapten exposure. Points from the study as a whole: TCRs above 1 in 1000 frequency stayed constant with DPC sensitization.

Individual cDNA molecules had unique molecular identifiers attached to them by the library. TCRdb ran MiXCR on the RACE reads and lists one entry per CDR3 protein. The sample has more than 85,000 distinct CDR3 sequences; more than 7% are singletons. Time point noted: patch test 2, 6 weeks after DPC sensitization. As to treatment: therapeutic diphenylcyclopropenone sensitization with weekly scalp DPC. Unfractionated whole blood yielded the extracted total RNA. This clonotype was found a few times. The antigen is not known. The CDR3 is made up of 12 amino acids. V was pared by 5 bases and J by 4 bases, with 8 bases between. Germline V CDR1 and CDR2: MNHNY, SVGAGI (reference sequence).

The specimen comprised whole blood, sampled in connection with sensitization to the hapten diphenylcyclopropenone (DPC). The rearrangement links TRBV6-6 to TRBJ2-5; D not certain. The source of this sequence is a woman aged 40 to 50 with alopecia areata. Some clones in this sample may be carry-over from other donors' samples. The CDR3 DNA follows: TGTGCCAGCAGTCCGGACCCAGAGACCCAGTACTTC. Translation: CASSPDPETQYF.